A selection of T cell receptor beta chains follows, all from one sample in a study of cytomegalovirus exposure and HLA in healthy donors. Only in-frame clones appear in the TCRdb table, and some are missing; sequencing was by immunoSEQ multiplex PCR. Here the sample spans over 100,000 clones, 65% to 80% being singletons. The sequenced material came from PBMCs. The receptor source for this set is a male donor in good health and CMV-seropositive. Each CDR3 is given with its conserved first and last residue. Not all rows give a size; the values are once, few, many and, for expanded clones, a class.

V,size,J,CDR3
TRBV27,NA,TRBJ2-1,CASATSGRIDEQFF
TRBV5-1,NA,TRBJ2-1,CASSLGESSYNEQFF
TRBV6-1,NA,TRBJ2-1,CASSIGVYNEQFF
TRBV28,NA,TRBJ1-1,CASSLSQRTLDTEAFF
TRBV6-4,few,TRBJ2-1,CASSPRGVGGRNEQFF
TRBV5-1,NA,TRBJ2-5,CASSPRTRVKETQYF
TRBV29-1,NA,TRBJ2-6,CSVRQGSANVLTF
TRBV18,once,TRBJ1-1,CASSRDSLNTEAFF
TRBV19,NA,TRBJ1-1,CASSTGQGYTEAFF
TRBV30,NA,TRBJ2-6,CAWRSSGANVLTF
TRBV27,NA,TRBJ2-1,CASSPLRLRGEQFF
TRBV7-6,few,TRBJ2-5,CASSTTGRQETQYF
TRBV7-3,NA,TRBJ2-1,CASSLTAGAGVYEQFF
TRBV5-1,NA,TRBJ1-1,CASSSTRMNTEAFF
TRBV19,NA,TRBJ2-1,CATRGVSYNEQFF
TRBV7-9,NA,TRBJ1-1,CSSSPQGPTGGTEAFF
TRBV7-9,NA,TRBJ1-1,CASSFTGYTEAFF
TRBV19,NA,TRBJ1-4,CASTPGGYEKLFF
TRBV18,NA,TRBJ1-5,CASSPGGFAQPQHF
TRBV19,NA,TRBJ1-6,CASSTGLRGTYNSPLHF
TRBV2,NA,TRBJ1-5,CASSDRGQPQHF
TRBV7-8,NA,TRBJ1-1,CASSQGQGTEAFF
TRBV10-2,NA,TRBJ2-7,CASKGGDITYEQYF
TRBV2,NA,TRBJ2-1,CASSDSQGLSWNEQFF
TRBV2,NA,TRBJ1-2,CASRDRDYGYTF
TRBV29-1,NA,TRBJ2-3,CSVGAGGFGRRYF
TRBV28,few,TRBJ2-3,CASSRGQARMDTQYF
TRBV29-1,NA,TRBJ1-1,CSVGLRNTEAFF
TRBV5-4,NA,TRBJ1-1,CASSFRVDRNTEAFF
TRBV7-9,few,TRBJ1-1,CASSLDGQGSEAFF
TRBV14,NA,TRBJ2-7,CASSQEGAGGDEQYF
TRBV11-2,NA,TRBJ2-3,CASSLRGGRATDTQYF
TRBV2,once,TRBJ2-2,CASSGGQRRGTGELFF
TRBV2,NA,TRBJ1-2,CASTTQGSGGYTF
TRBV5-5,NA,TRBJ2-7,CASREDSQATYEQYF
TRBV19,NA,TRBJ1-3,CASSTHLDSTGNTIYF
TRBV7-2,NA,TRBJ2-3,CATRPPGTDTQYF
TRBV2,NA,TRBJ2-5,CASSLLAGRETQYF
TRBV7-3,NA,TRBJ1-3,CASRILGRGGNTIYF
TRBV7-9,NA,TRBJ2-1,CASSWAGGITYNEQFF
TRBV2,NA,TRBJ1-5,CASSASGGRGNQPQHF
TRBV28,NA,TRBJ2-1,CASSFKGGEQFF
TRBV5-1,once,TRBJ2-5,CASSLAGVEETQYF
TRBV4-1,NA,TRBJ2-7,CASSQDLREQYF
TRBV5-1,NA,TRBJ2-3,CASSFWGRDTQYF
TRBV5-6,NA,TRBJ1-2,CASSLTGGVYGYTF
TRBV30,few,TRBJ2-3,CAWSVERARPDTQYF
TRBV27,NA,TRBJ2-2,CASSLSTGNTGELFF
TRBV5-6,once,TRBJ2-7,CASSFDPADYYEQYF
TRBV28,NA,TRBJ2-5,CASSYPDRGRETQYF
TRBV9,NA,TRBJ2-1,CASSPYVGTSGSKGEQFF
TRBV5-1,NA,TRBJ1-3,CASSLSGQRSGNTIYF
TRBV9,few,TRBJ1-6,CASSVGPQGLDSPLHF
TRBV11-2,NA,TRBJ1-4,CASSRGEGRSEKLFF
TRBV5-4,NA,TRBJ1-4,CASSGGTGTEKLFF